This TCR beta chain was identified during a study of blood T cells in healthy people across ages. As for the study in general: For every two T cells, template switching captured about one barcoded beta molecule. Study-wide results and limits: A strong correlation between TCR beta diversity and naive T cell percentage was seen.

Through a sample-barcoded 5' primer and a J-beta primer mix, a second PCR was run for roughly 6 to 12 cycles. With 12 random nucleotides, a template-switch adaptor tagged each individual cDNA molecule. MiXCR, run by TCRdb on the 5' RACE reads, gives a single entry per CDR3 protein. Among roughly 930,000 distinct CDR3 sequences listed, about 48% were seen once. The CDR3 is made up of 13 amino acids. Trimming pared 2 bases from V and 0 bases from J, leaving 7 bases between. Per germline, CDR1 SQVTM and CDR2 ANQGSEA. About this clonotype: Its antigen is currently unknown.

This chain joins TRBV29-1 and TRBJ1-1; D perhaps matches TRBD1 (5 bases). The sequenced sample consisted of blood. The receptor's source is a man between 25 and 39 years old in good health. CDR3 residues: CSVEQGMNTEAFF. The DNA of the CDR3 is TGCAGCGTTGAACAGGGTATGAACACTGAAGCTTTCTTT.